The 31 T cell receptor beta chains listed next were all sequenced from one sample in a study of cytomegalovirus exposure and HLA in healthy donors. Primers for the PCR totalled 60 Vbeta and 13 Jbeta. Measured with immunoSEQ multiplex PCR; TCRdb has only the in-frame clones, and not every one. The sample is made up of 100,000 to 150,000 clones, and the top ten hold approximately 1.7% of it. Sample: PBMCs. The receptors were gathered from a woman aged 35 to 49 in good health and CMV-seropositive.

The J gene is TRBJ1-2, the V gene TRBV2; 10 bases are a match to TRBD1. The CDR3 runs to 16 residues. V shed 7 bases and J 3 bases; nucleotides not matched to a gene: 11. Germline-derived CDR1 and CDR2 are SNHLY and FYNNEI. The DNA of the CDR3 is TGTGCCAGCACCTCATCCGCTGGACAGGGGGACTATGGCTACACCTTC. Translated, it gives CASTSSAGQGDYGYTF. The full variable domain, its missing parts supplied by reference TRBV2 and TRBJ1-2, is EPEVTQTPSHQVTQMGQEVILRCVPISNHLYFYWYRQILGQKVEFLVSFYNNEISEKSEIFDDQFSVERPDGSNFTLKIRSTKLEDSAMYFCASTSSAGQGDYGYTFGSGTRLTVV.

The chain is built from TRBV7-8 and TRBJ1-5, with D perhaps matching TRBD1 (5 bases). Germline-derived CDR1 and CDR2 are SGHVS and FQNEAQ. V was trimmed by 1 base and J by 8 bases, leaving 12 bases between them. This CDR3 has 14 amino acids. The DNA of the CDR3 is TGTGCCAGCAGCTTAGGGGGACTTCTCAAGCCCCAGCATTTT. This codes for CASSLGGLLKPQHF.

V gene TRBV28 combines with J gene TRBJ2-5; 15 positions agree with TRBD2. CDR1 and CDR2 (germline): MDHEN, SYDVKM. The J segment lost 7 bases and the V segment lost 5 bases, leaving 5 bases of the junction unmatched. CDR3 length: 15 residues. CDR3 residues: CASSPGLAGGGTQYF. The CDR3 DNA reads TGTGCCAGCAGTCCGGGACTAGCGGGAGGAGGGACCCAGTACTTC.

The J gene is TRBJ1-3, the V gene TRBV18; maybe TRBD1 (6 bases). Germline V gene data show CDR1 as KGHSH and CDR2 as LQKENI. V was clipped by 2 bases and J by 0 bases, with 14 bases between them. CDR3 size: 17 residues. The CDR3 spells CASSPGGQRFSGNTIYF. CDR3 in DNA: TGTGCCAGCTCACCAGGAGGACAGCGCTTCTCTGGAAACACCATATATTTT.

The chain carries TRBV28 and TRBJ1-1; 11 bases agree with TRBD1. The CDR3 runs 16 residues. Germline lookup yields CDR1 MDHEN and CDR2 SYDVKM. Trimming at V came to 6 bases and at J to 3 bases, leaving 9 bases not matched to a gene. The CDR3 is CASRKRDRGAYTEAFF. The CDR3 nucleotides are TGTGCCAGCAGGAAACGGGACAGGGGGGCATACACTGAAGCTTTCTTT.

The rearrangement uses TRBV9 and TRBJ2-6, with D perhaps TRBD1 (6 bases). The germline V and J ends were trimmed by 3 bases and 2 bases, with 12 bases remaining between them. The CDR3 is made up of 16 amino acids. The V gene's germline CDR1 is SGDLS and CDR2 YYNGEE. The CDR3 region is CASSANTGTGANVLTF. CDR3 in DNA: TGTGCCAGCAGCGCAAATACAGGGACTGGGGCCAACGTCCTGACTTTC.

The J gene is TRBJ2-3, the V gene TRBV5-1, with 8 bases that match TRBD1. This CDR3 region has 15 residues. After removal of 3 bases from V and 4 bases from J, the junction contained 7 bases not matched to a gene. The germline gives CDR1 SGHRS, CDR2 YFSETQ. The CDR3 DNA reads as TGCGCCAGCAGCTACTTACAGGGGGGTGCAGATACGCAGTATTTT. Translated: CASSYLQGGADTQYF.

V usage is TRBV19 and J usage is TRBJ2-7, with 8 bases matching TRBD1. The germline CDR1 and CDR2 sequences are LNHDA and SQIVND (reference sequence). V shed 1 base and J 7 bases; nucleotides not matched to a gene: 9. The CDR3 is 15 amino acids. CDR3 nucleotides: TGTGCCAGTAGTATAGGTCGGCAGGGGGCGGGGGAGCAGTACTTC. Its translation: CASSIGRQGAGEQYF. The full variable domain, with the rest looked up from reference TRBV19 and TRBJ2-7, is DGGITQSPKYLFRKEGQNVTLSCEQNLNHDAMYWYRQDPGQGLRLIYYSQIVNDFQKGDIAEGYSVSREKKESFPLTVTSAQKNPTAFYLCASSIGRQGAGEQYFGPGTRLTVT.

The V and J genes are TRBV7-2 and TRBJ2-7; 10 positions agree with TRBD2. Germline trimming cut 1 base from V and 6 bases from J; bases unmatched to any gene: 9. Germline CDR1 reads SGHTA; CDR2 reads FQGNSA. The CDR3 has 16 amino acids. CDR3 amino acids: CASSLVASGRALEQYF. The CDR3 nucleotides read TGTGCCAGCAGCTTAGTAGCCAGCGGGAGGGCCCTCGAGCAGTACTTC. The entire variable domain, with the rest obtained from reference TRBV7-2 and TRBJ2-7, is as follows: GAGVSQSPSNKVTEKGKDVELRCDPISGHTALYWYRQSLGQGLEFLIYFQGNSAPDKSGLPSDRFSAERTGGSVSTLTIQRTQQEDSAVYLCASSLVASGRALEQYFGPGTRLTVT.

V and J are TRBV19 and TRBJ2-7; TRBD2 matches at 8 bases. The ends lost 7 bases at V and 7 bases at J; junction bases unmatched: 9. The CDR3 has 13 residues. Germline CDR1 is LNHDA and CDR2 is SQIVND (reference sequence). CDR3 nucleotides: TGTGCCAGTACCCGTGGACTAGCCGGGGAGCAGTACTTC. Translating gives CASTRGLAGEQYF.

The V gene is TRBV5-8, the J gene TRBJ2-5; tentatively, D is TRBD2 (5 bases). Germline V gives CDR1 SGHTS, CDR2 YDEGEE. The CDR3 loop spans 14 amino acids. The V end lost 4 bases, the J end lost 5 bases, and 15 bases lay between the germline ends. The CDR3 is CASSSSRGQETQYF. CDR3 bases: TGTGCCAGCAGCAGTAGTCGGGGTCAGGAGACCCAGTACTTC.

In DNA, the CDR3 is TGTGCCAGCTCAAACCGGGACAGGGGGCCAGATACGCAGTATTTT. This codes for CASSNRDRGPDTQYF. This sequence joins TRBV18 and TRBJ2-3; TRBD1 matches 12 bases. V shed 5 bases, J shed 4 bases, and the junction held 4 bases outside the gene matches. The germline V gene encodes CDR1 KGHSH and CDR2 LQKENI. The CDR3 has 15 amino acids.

This chain uses TRBV4-1 with TRBJ2-1; TRBD2 aligns across 14 bases. Germline CDR1 MGHRA, CDR2 YSYEKL. The CDR3 runs 15 residues. J lost 7 bases, V lost 4 bases, and 3 bases had no gene match. The CDR3 is CASSPRLAGGNEQFF. The CDR3, as DNA: TGCGCCAGCAGCCCTAGACTAGCGGGAGGGAATGAGCAGTTCTTC.

V is TRBV7-9 and J is TRBJ2-3, with 10 bases identical to TRBD2. Per the germline V gene, CDR1 is SEHNR and CDR2 is FQNEAQ (reference sequence). With V trimmed by 3 bases and J by 2 bases, 2 bases remained unmatched. The CDR3 is made up of 15 amino acids. The CDR3 here is CASSLLAGDTDTQYF. Written as DNA, the CDR3 is TGTGCCAGCAGCTTGCTAGCGGGAGACACAGATACGCAGTATTTT.

The chain has TRBV2 and TRBJ2-1, with 8 positions matching TRBD1. V dropped 5 bases and J dropped 2; count of bases not matched to a gene: 5. The CDR3 length is 15 residues. Germline values: CDR1 SNHLY, CDR2 FYNNEI. CDR3 in amino acids: CASSPGTGPYNEQFF. The CDR3 DNA reads TGTGCCAGCAGTCCCGGGACAGGACCCTACAATGAGCAGTTCTTC. The complete variable domain, with remaining parts taken from reference TRBV2 and TRBJ2-1, reads EPEVTQTPSHQVTQMGQEVILRCVPISNHLYFYWYRQILGQKVEFLVSFYNNEISEKSEIFDDQFSVERPDGSNFTLKIRSTKLEDSAMYFCASSPGTGPYNEQFFGPGTRLTVL.

The chain uses TRBV6-5 and TRBJ1-1, with D possibly being TRBD1 (6 bases). Trimming removed 6 bases from V and 1 base from J, with 12 bases in between. The CDR3 contains 14 residues. CDR1 and CDR2 (germline): MNHEY, SVGAGI. The CDR3 DNA reads as TGTGCCAGCAGGACGACAGGAGCGAACACTGAAGCTTTCTTT. Protein product: CASRTTGANTEAFF.

This rearrangement joins TRBV7-7 to TRBJ2-3, with 8 bases aligning to TRBD1. Looked up from germline, CDR1 is SSHAT and CDR2 is FNYEAQ (reference sequence). After removal of 5 bases from V and 6 bases from J, the junction contained 7 bases not matched to a gene. The CDR3 totals 14 residues. The CDR3 nucleotides are TGTGCCAGCAGCCCGCAGGGGGCAGGGGATACGCAGTATTTT. Amino acids: CASSPQGAGDTQYF.

The chain carries TRBV6-5 and TRBJ1-1, with TRBD1 as a possible D gene (5 bases). This CDR3 region has 15 residues. Germline CDR1 reads MNHEY; CDR2 reads SVGAGI. With 5 bases removed from V and 2 bases from J, the gap between germline ends came to 15 bases. CDR3 loop: CASSVPGGGNTEAFF. The CDR3 DNA reads TGTGCCAGCAGTGTCCCCGGGGGTGGAAACACTGAAGCTTTCTTT.

V usage is TRBV19 and J usage is TRBJ2-6; possibly TRBD2 for D (6 bases). The germline V and J ends were trimmed by 10 bases and 0 bases, with 16 bases remaining between them. Germline values: CDR1 LNHDA, CDR2 SQIVND (reference sequence). The CDR3 has 16 amino acids. CDR3 region: CATRGGAFSGANVLTF. In nucleotides, the CDR3 is TGTGCCACCCGAGGAGGGGCCTTCTCTGGGGCCAACGTCCTGACTTTC.

CDR3 sequence: CASSIGGGSYNEQFF. Written as DNA, the CDR3 is TGTGCCAGTAGTATCGGCGGGGGCTCCTACAATGAGCAGTTCTTC. The V gene is TRBV19, the J gene TRBJ2-1; 7 bases map to TRBD2. Germline V CDR1 and CDR2: LNHDA, SQIVND (reference sequence). The CDR3 loop spans 15 amino acids. Trimming at V came to 3 bases and at J to 0 bases, leaving 2 bases not matched to a gene.

This sequence joins TRBV10-1 and TRBJ2-3; TRBD2 aligns across 13 bases. This CDR3 comprises 15 residues. The J segment lost 5 bases and the V segment lost 8 bases, leaving 7 bases of the junction unmatched. Germline CDR1 reads WNHNN; CDR2 reads SYGVQD (reference sequence). CDR3 sequence reads: CASSGLAGVGDTQYF. The CDR3 coding sequence is TGCGCCAGCTCCGGACTAGCGGGAGTGGGAGATACGCAGTATTTT.

V usage is TRBV20-1 and J usage is TRBJ1-1; no definite D call. The V end was cut by 6 bases, the J end by 2 bases, with 7 bases between. The CDR3 consists of 11 residues. Germline CDR1 DFQATT, CDR2 SNEGSKA (reference sequence). The CDR3 sequence is CSAYLNTEAFF. CDR3 coding DNA: TGCAGTGCCTACCTTAACACTGAAGCTTTCTTT.

The rearrangement uses TRBV27 and TRBJ1-5; 9 bases are shared with TRBD1. V dropped 8 bases and J dropped 1; count of bases not matched to a gene: 9. The germline V gene has CDR1 MNHEY and CDR2 SMNVEV (reference sequence). This CDR3 comprises 16 residues. Here the CDR3 reads CASRARQGVSNQPQHF. The CDR3 nucleotides read TGTGCCAGCCGCGCCCGACAGGGGGTAAGCAATCAGCCCCAGCATTTT.

The rearrangement uses TRBV7-2 and TRBJ1-2; no reliable D call. The germline gives CDR1 SGHTA, CDR2 FQGNSA. V was cut by 4 bases and J by 5 bases, with 5 bases left in between. This CDR3 has 11 residues. The CDR3, as DNA: TGTGCCAGCAGCTCCTTATATGGCTACACCTTC. Its protein product is CASSSLYGYTF. Looking up the rest from reference TRBV7-2 and TRBJ1-2 gives the full variable domain: GAGVSQSPSNKVTEKGKDVELRCDPISGHTALYWYRQSLGQGLEFLIYFQGNSAPDKSGLPSDRFSAERTGGSVSTLTIQRTQQEDSAVYLCASSSLYGYTFGSGTRLTVV.

As DNA, the CDR3 is TGTGCCAGCAGCTTTAGAACAGGGCGAGTTACTGAAGCTTTCTTT. Translating it yields CASSFRTGRVTEAFF. The chain carries TRBV7-9 and TRBJ1-1; tentative D call: TRBD1 (6 bases). This CDR3 is 15 amino acids long. Germline V gene sequence: CDR1 SEHNR, CDR2 FQNEAQ (reference sequence). V shed 3 bases and J shed 5 bases, with 16 bases lying between them.

The chain joins TRBV4-1 to TRBJ2-2; D may be TRBD1 (5 bases). This CDR3 comprises 15 residues. In germline, CDR1 is MGHRA, CDR2 YSYEKL. V was pared by 0 bases and J by 6 bases, with 11 bases between. The CDR3 spells CASSQDRAGPGELFF. The DNA of the CDR3 is TGCGCCAGCAGCCAAGATAGGGCAGGGCCCGGGGAGCTGTTTTTT.

V is TRBV6-5 and J is TRBJ2-5, with 7 bases matching TRBD1. The J call may be wrong; the DNA end is better matched by TRBJ2-7. Germline CDR1 reads MNHEY; CDR2 reads SVGAGI. The CDR3 loop spans 15 amino acids. CDR3 amino acids: CASIPRQGLSHEQYF. In nucleotides, the CDR3 is TGTGCCAGCATCCCCAGACAGGGTCTTTCGCACGAGCAGTACTTC.

The chain combines TRBV5-1 with TRBJ2-1; 9 bases align to TRBD2. The CDR3 extends over 15 amino acids. Germline-derived CDR1 and CDR2 are SGHRS and YFSETQ. With V trimmed by 4 bases and J by 0 bases, 2 bases remained unmatched. The CDR3 loop reads CASSTLAGSYNEQFF. DNA of the CDR3: TGCGCCAGCAGCACACTAGCGGGCTCCTACAATGAGCAGTTCTTC.

The rearrangement links TRBV11-2 to TRBJ2-1; 15 nucleotides agree with TRBD2. The junction had 5 bases not matched to a gene; V was cut back by 6 bases and J by 8 bases. Germline V gives CDR1 SGHAT, CDR2 FQNNGV. The CDR3 consists of 15 residues. CDR3 nucleotides: TGTGCCAGCAGGTCGGGACTAGCGGGAGGAGATGAGCAGTTCTTC. It translates to CASRSGLAGGDEQFF.

On this clone: At the DNA level, this CDR3 is encoded by other sequences in the same sample as well. The rearrangement uses TRBV5-5 and TRBJ1-5, with D hard to call. V lost 2 bases to trimming and J lost 0 bases, with 12 bases between them. Germline V gene data show CDR1 as SGHKS and CDR2 as YYEKEE (reference sequence). CDR3 length equals 16 residues. The CDR3 is CASSLRFPGSNQPQHF. CDR3 DNA: TGTGCCAGCAGCTTAAGATTTCCAGGTAGCAATCAGCCCCAGCATTTT.

The J gene is TRBJ2-7, the V gene TRBV5-1, with D possibly TRBD1 on 6 matching bases. The CDR3 is 14 residues long. Trimming cost V 1 base and J 6 bases, with 14 bases left between them. Germline lookup yields CDR1 SGHRS and CDR2 YFSETQ. CDR3 coding DNA: TGCGCCAGCAGCTTGAGTACAGGGATGGGCGAGCAGTACTTC. Its protein is CASSLSTGMGEQYF.